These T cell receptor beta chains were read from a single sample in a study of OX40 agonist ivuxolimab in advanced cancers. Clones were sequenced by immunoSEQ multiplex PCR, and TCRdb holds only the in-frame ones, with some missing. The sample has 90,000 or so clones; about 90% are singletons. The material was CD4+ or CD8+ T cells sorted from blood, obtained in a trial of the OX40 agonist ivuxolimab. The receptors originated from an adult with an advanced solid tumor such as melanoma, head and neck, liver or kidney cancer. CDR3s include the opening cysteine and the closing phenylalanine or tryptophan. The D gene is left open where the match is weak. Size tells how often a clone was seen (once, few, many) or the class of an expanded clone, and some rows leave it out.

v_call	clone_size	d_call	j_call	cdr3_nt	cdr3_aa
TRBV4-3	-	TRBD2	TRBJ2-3	TGCGCCAGCAGCTCCACACTAGGTGCGATGATAGCGGGGGGGATCACAGATACGCAGTATTTT	CASSSTLGAMIAGGITDTQYF
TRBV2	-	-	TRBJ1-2	TGTGCCAGCAGTGAACAGCTTTACTATGGCTACACCTTC	CASSEQLYYGYTF
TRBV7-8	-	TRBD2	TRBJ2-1	TGTGCCAGCAGCTCCCGCTACGGCGGCCTTGGGACTAGCGGGGGGCAAGAGCAGTTCTTC	CASSSRYGGLGTSGGQEQFF
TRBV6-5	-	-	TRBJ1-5	TGTGCCAGCGGACAAATTAGCAATCAGCCCCAGCATTTT	CASGQISNQPQHF
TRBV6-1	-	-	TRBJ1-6	TGTGCCAGCCATACGGGGAATAATTCACCCCTCCACTTT	CASHTGNNSPLHF
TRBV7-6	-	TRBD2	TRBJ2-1	TGTGCCAGCAGCTTAGGAGGCGGGAGGGCCTTGGATGAGCAGTTCTTC	CASSLGGGRALDEQFF
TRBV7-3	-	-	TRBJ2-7	TGTGCCAGCAGCCCGCGGCCGGGACACGTTTACGAGCAGTACTTC	CASSPRPGHVYEQYF
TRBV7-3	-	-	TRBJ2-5	TGTGCCAGCAGCTTATCCGGGGGAAGATTGGAGACCCAGTACTTC	CASSLSGGRLETQYF
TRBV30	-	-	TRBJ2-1	TGTGCCTGGAACCCAGGGGGGGCCTACAATGAGCAGTTCTTC	CAWNPGGAYNEQFF
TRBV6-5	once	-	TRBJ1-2	TGTGCCAGCAGTTACTCGACATTGACCTATGGCTACACCTTC	CASSYSTLTYGYTF
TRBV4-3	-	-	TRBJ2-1	TGCGCCAGCAGCCGGATCACCGGGTCCTACAATGAGCAGTTCTTC	CASSRITGSYNEQFF
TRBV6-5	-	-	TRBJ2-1	TGTGCCAGCAGTCCGGAGGGGAATGAGCAGTTCTTC	CASSPEGNEQFF
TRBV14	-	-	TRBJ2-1	TGTGCCAGCAGCCTTCTTACAGGTTTGGAGCAGTTCTTC	CASSLLTGLEQFF